The 26 T cell receptor beta chains below all came from one sample that was sequenced in a study of vaccination and CD4 T cells after COVID-19. Each CDR3 protein is one row after TCRdb ran MiXCR on the PCR reads. The table records 20,000 to 25,000 distinct CDR3 sequences, about 60% of them present only once. The sequences come from CD4+ T cells from blood, collected before SARS-CoV-2 vaccination. The origin of the receptors is a human donor who had recovered from COVID-19.

This clonotype was counted between two and nine times. J is TRBJ2-7 and V is TRBV7-3, with 9 positions matching TRBD2. V shed 6 bases and J 0 bases; nucleotides not matched to a gene: 3. CDR3 length equals 14 residues. Germline CDR1 and CDR2: SGHTA and FQGTGA. CDR3 sequence: CASRPAGGSYEQYF. In DNA, the CDR3 is TGTGCCAGCAGGCCAGCGGGAGGCTCCTACGAGCAGTACTTC.

The chain recombines TRBV15 with TRBJ2-7; D is perhaps TRBD1 (6 bases). V shed 1 base and J shed 3 bases, with 13 bases lying between them. This CDR3 spans 15 amino acids. Germline V lookup: CDR1 LNHNV, CDR2 YYDKDF (reference sequence). The CDR3, as DNA: TGTGCCACCAGCAGAGCAGGGGCGGCTGACTACGAGCAGTACTTC. Translated, it gives CATSRAGAADYEQYF.

This clonotype has only a few counts. The chain is built from TRBV2 and TRBJ2-5; 10 nucleotides line up with TRBD2. Germline trimming cut 5 bases from V and 1 base from J; bases unmatched to any gene: 7. The CDR3 runs to 16 residues. CDR1 is SNHLY and CDR2 is FYNNEI in the germline V gene. The CDR3 loop is CASSKTSGTVQETQYF. In DNA form, the CDR3 reads TGTGCCAGCAGTAAAACTAGCGGGACAGTCCAAGAGACCCAGTACTTC. The full variable domain, with the rest looked up from reference TRBV2 and TRBJ2-5, is EPEVTQTPSHQVTQMGQEVILRCVPISNHLYFYWYRQILGQKVEFLVSFYNNEISEKSEIFDDQFSVERPDGSNFTLKIRSTKLEDSAMYFCASSKTSGTVQETQYFGPGTRLLVL.

The genes are TRBV7-2 and TRBJ2-3; D may correspond to TRBD1 or TRBD2 (6 bases each). Germline V gene sequence: CDR1 SGHTA, CDR2 FQGNSA. The CDR3 covers 17 residues. With 3 bases removed from V and 2 bases from J, the gap between germline ends came to 18 bases. As DNA, the CDR3 is TGTGCCAGCAGCTTCGGAGGGGGGAGAATAAACACAGATACGCAGTATTTT. Protein: CASSFGGGRINTDTQYF.

The V gene is TRBV2, the J gene TRBJ2-5, with TRBD1 identical over 7 bases. Germline trimming cut 4 bases from V and 5 bases from J; bases unmatched to any gene: 4. Germline assignment: CDR1 SNHLY and CDR2 FYNNEI. CDR3 length: 13 residues. CDR3 protein: CASSVEGAETQYF. The DNA for the CDR3 is TGTGCCAGCAGTGTTGAGGGGGCTGAGACCCAGTACTTC.

The chain joins TRBV20-1 to TRBJ1-2, with no clear D. V gave up 0 bases and J gave up 8 bases, with 16 bases separating them. The CDR3 is 14 amino acids. Germline V lookup: CDR1 DFQATT, CDR2 SNEGSKA (reference sequence). The CDR3 protein is CSARDLGVSGGYTF. CDR3 in DNA: TGCAGTGCTAGAGATCTTGGAGTATCGGGCGGCTACACCTTC.

The rearrangement uses TRBV10-1 and TRBJ1-1; 7 positions match TRBD1. The germline V gene has CDR1 WNHNN and CDR2 SYGVQD (reference sequence). The junction had 15 bases not matched to a gene; V was cut back by 11 bases and J by 0 bases. The CDR3 consists of 16 residues. The CDR3 DNA is TGCGCCTCCTCTAGGGACAGTCTGGAGGTGAACACTGAAGCTTTCTTT. Translating it yields CASSRDSLEVNTEAFF.

This clonotype came up a few times. The chain combines TRBV20-1 with TRBJ2-3, with 9 bases identical to TRBD2. This CDR3 region has 15 residues. Germline CDR1 reads DFQATT; CDR2 reads SNEGSKA (reference sequence). V gave up 0 bases and J gave up 6 bases; unmatched junction bases: 7. The CDR3 loop is CSARDGSGSFDTQYF. CDR3 in DNA: TGCAGTGCTAGAGACGGTAGCGGGAGCTTCGATACGCAGTATTTT.

This chain joins TRBV18 and TRBJ2-2; possible D gene TRBD1, 5 bases. The germline V gene encodes CDR1 KGHSH and CDR2 LQKENI. CDR3 length: 15 residues. V was clipped by 1 base and J by 0 bases, with 6 bases between them. The CDR3 DNA reads TGTGCCAGCTCACCACGGGGCGCGAACACCGGGGAGCTGTTTTTT. Translating gives CASSPRGANTGELFF.

CDR3 nucleotides: TGTGCCAGCAGTTTAAAGGAAGCAGATACGCAGTATTTT. Its translation is CASSLKEADTQYF. This chain links TRBV27 with TRBJ2-3; D call uncertain. Trimming left V 2 bases short and J 4 bases short, with 7 bases between. In germline, CDR1 is MNHEY, CDR2 SMNVEV (reference sequence). The CDR3 runs to 13 residues.

This clonotype was picked up a small number of times. The V call is TRBV20-1, the J call TRBJ1-6, with D tentatively TRBD1 (5 bases). This CDR3 has 13 residues. Trimming took 6 bases from V and 8 from J, leaving 14 bases between them. CDR1 and CDR2 from the germline V gene are DFQATT and SNEGSKA (reference sequence). The CDR3 protein is CSARPGPDSPLHF. The CDR3 DNA is TGCAGTGCCCGACCGGGACCAGATTCACCCCTCCACTTT.

The J gene is TRBJ2-5, the V gene TRBV14; D is uncertain. The CDR3 length is 16 residues. Germline V gene lookup returns CDR1 SGHDN and CDR2 FVKESK. V was clipped by 1 base and J by 2 bases, with 14 bases between them. CDR3 protein: CASSQGLTHIQETQYF. CDR3 nucleotides: TGTGCCAGCAGCCAAGGATTGACCCACATACAAGAGACCCAGTACTTC.

The CDR3 sequence is CASSYGGNVNTEAFF. The CDR3 nucleotides are TGTGCCAGCAGTTATGGGGGGAATGTGAACACTGAAGCTTTCTTT. The rearrangement joins TRBV6-5 to TRBJ1-1; D is perhaps TRBD1 (5 bases). Germline V gene sequence: CDR1 MNHEY, CDR2 SVGAGI. The CDR3 is 15 amino acids. Trimming shortened V by 3 bases and J by 0 bases, and 11 bases separated the two germline ends.

DNA of the CDR3: TGCAGTGCTAGGGTGAACTCTGGAAACACCATATATTTT. Translating gives CSARVNSGNTIYF. This chain links TRBV20-1 with TRBJ1-3; D unresolved. CDR1 is DFQATT and CDR2 is SNEGSKA in the germline V gene (reference sequence). V lost 3 bases and J 0 bases, leaving 6 bases between the germline ends. The CDR3 is made up of 13 amino acids.

The chain's CDR3 is CASSYANYGYTF. As DNA, the CDR3 is TGTGCCAGCAGTTACGCTAACTATGGCTACACCTTC. The chain is built from TRBV6-2 or TRBV6-3 and TRBJ1-2, with D uncertain. Trimming removed 2 bases from V and 0 bases from J, with 1 base in between. CDR1 is MNHEY and CDR2 is SVGEGT in the germline V gene. The CDR3 contains 12 residues.

V and J are TRBV7-3 and TRBJ2-5, with TRBD1 as a possible D gene (6 bases). Germline V gene data show CDR1 as SGHTA and CDR2 as FQGTGA. The CDR3 consists of 14 residues. Trimming left V 3 bases short and J 5 bases short, with 13 bases between. CDR3 loop: CASSLMTGEETQYF. CDR3 in DNA: TGTGCCAGCAGCTTGATGACAGGAGAGGAGACCCAGTACTTC.

The chain joins TRBV20-1 to TRBJ2-1, with 10 nucleotides matching TRBD2. Germline CDR1 DFQATT, CDR2 SNEGSKA (reference sequence). The CDR3 extends over 14 amino acids. V gave up 3 bases and J gave up 9 bases; unmatched junction bases: 8. The CDR3, as DNA: TGCAGTGCTAGTTTGGTAGCGGGAGGTGTTGAGCAGTTCTTC. Translated: CSASLVAGGVEQFF.

The J gene is TRBJ2-7, the V gene TRBV11-2; D unclear. The germline CDR1 and CDR2 sequences are SGHAT and FQNNGV. This CDR3 comprises 14 residues. V lost 5 bases to trimming and J lost 0 bases, with 11 bases between them. The CDR3 DNA is TGTGCCAGCAGCGCCAGCGTTAACTCCTACGAGCAGTACTTC. Amino acids: CASSASVNSYEQYF.

This chain uses TRBV12-3 or TRBV12-4 with TRBJ1-5; D not certain. The CDR3 covers 15 residues. Trimming removed 2 bases at V and 6 bases at J, with 14 bases between. Written as DNA, the CDR3 is TGTGCCAGCAGTTTAACGTCGGGGTCGGGTCAGCCCCAGCATTTT. Encoded protein: CASSLTSGSGQPQHF.

The V gene is TRBV7-8, the J gene TRBJ2-1, with D possibly TRBD2 on 5 matching bases. The end of the DNA is better explained by TRBJ2-5, so the J call may be wrong. Per germline, CDR1 SGHVS and CDR2 FQNEAQ. The CDR3 spans 13 residues. The chain's CDR3 is CASSPPSGVPQYF. For the CDR3, the DNA is TGTGCCAGCAGCCCCCCATCCGGGGTCCCCCAGTACTTC.

This clonotype was seen a few times. The rearrangement joins TRBV20-1 to TRBJ2-2; TRBD2 agrees at 15 bases. CDR1 DFQATT and CDR2 SNEGSKA come from the germline V gene (reference sequence). The CDR3 runs to 16 residues. Losses at the gene ends were 5 bases for V and 4 bases for J; bases not matched to a gene: 5. The CDR3 DNA reads TGCAGTGCTCTAAGGACTAGCGGGAGGGCCACCGGGGAGCTGTTTTTT. Translating gives CSALRTSGRATGELFF.

This clonotype has a handful of counts. This rearrangement joins TRBV7-2 to TRBJ1-3; 7 bases match TRBD1. From germline, CDR1 is SGHTA and CDR2 FQGNSA. With V trimmed by 6 bases and J by 0 bases, 5 bases remained unmatched. This CDR3 has 15 amino acids. CDR3 bases: TGTGCCAGCAGTACAGGGGATGGCTCTGGAAACACCATATATTTT. It encodes CASSTGDGSGNTIYF.

This rearrangement joins TRBV10-3 to TRBJ1-5, with 8 bases fitting TRBD1. V shed 6 bases and J 6 bases; nucleotides not matched to a gene: 7. Per the germline V gene, CDR1 is ENHRY and CDR2 is SYGVKD. This CDR3 comprises 14 residues. The CDR3 sequence: CAISPDRGIQPQHF. In nucleotides, the CDR3 is TGTGCCATCAGCCCCGACAGGGGTATTCAGCCCCAGCATTTT.

The chain is built from TRBV5-1 and TRBJ2-1; D call uncertain. This CDR3 spans 15 amino acids. The V gene lost 4 bases and the J gene lost 5 bases, with 16 bases spanning the gap. CDR1 is SGHRS and CDR2 is YFSETQ in the germline V gene. The CDR3 sequence is CASSTALGQNNEQFF. CDR3 sequence (DNA): TGCGCCAGCAGCACAGCCCTCGGCCAGAACAATGAGCAGTTCTTC.

This rearrangement joins TRBV27 to TRBJ1-4; 11 bases are a match to TRBD1. Germline values: CDR1 MNHEY, CDR2 SMNVEV (reference sequence). CDR3 size: 14 residues. V was pared by 2 bases and J by 8 bases, with 1 base of the junction left unmatched. CDR3 sequence: CASSLGTGGEKLFF. CDR3 bases: TGTGCCAGCAGTTTAGGGACAGGGGGAGAAAAACTGTTTTTT.

The chain combines TRBV28 with TRBJ2-3, with TRBD2 matching 13 bases. In germline, CDR1 is MDHEN, CDR2 SYDVKM. The CDR3 has 15 amino acids. Trimming took 6 bases from V and 9 from J; bases not matched to a gene: 9. In DNA, the CDR3 is TGTGCCAGCAGCAGGACTAGCGGGAGTGGATCAACGCAGTATTTT. Amino acids: CASSRTSGSGSTQYF. Full variable domain (missing parts from reference TRBV28 and TRBJ2-3): DVKVTQSSRYLVKRTGEKVFLECVQDMDHENMFWYRQDPGLGLRLIYFSYDVKMKEKGDIPEGYSVSREKKERFSLILESASTNQTSMYLCASSRTSGSGSTQYFGPGTRLTVL.